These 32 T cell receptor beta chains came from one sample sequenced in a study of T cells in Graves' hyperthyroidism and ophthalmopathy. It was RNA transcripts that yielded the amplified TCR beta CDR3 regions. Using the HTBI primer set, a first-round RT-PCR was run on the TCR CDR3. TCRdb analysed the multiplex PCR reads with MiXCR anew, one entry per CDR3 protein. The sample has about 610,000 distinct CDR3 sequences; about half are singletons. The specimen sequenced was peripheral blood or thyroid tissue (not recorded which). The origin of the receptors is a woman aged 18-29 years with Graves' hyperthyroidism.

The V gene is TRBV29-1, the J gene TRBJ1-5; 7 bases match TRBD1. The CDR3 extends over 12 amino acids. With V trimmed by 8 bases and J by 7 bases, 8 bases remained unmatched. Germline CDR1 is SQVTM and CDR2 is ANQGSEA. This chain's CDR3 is CSSRDSSQPQHF. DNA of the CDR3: TGCAGCAGTAGGGACAGTTCCCAGCCCCAGCATTTT. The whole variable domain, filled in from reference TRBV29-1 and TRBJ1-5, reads SAVISQKPSRDICQRGTSLTIQCQVDSQVTMMFWYRQQPGQSLTLIATANQGSEATYESGFVIDKFPISRPNLTFSTLTVSNMSPEDSSIYLCSSRDSSQPQHFGDGTRLSIL.

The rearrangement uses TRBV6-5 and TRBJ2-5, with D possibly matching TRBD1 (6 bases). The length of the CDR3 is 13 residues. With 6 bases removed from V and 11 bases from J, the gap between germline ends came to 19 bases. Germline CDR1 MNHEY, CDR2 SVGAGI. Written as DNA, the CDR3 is TGTGCCAGCAGGACAGGAGCAACAGATACGCAGTACTTC. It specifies CASRTGATDTQYF.

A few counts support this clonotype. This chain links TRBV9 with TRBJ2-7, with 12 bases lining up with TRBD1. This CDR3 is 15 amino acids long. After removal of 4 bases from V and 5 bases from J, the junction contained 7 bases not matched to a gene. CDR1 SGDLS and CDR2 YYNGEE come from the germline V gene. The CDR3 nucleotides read TGTGCCAGCAGCCTTACCGGGACAGGGGGCGACGAGCAGTACTTC. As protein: CASSLTGTGGDEQYF.

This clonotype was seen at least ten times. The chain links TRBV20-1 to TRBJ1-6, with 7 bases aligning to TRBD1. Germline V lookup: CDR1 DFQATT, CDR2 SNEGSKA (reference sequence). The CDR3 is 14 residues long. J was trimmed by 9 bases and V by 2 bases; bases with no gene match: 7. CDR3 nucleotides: TGCAGTGCTAGAAAGACAGGGCCCACTTCACCCCTCCACTTT. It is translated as CSARKTGPTSPLHF.

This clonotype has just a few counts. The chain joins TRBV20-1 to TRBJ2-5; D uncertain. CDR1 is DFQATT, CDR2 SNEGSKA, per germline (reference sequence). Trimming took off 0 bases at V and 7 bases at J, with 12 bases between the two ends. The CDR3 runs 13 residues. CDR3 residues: CSAREPSSMTQYF. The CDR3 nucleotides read TGCAGTGCTAGAGAACCCAGTTCTATGACCCAGTACTTC.

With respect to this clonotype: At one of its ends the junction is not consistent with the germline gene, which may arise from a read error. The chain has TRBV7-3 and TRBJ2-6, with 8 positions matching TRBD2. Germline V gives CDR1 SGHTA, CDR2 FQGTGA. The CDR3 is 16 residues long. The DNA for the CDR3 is TGCGCCAGCAGCCAGGCCGGGACTAGTGGGGCCAACGTCCTGACTTTC. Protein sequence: CASSQAGTSGANVLTF.

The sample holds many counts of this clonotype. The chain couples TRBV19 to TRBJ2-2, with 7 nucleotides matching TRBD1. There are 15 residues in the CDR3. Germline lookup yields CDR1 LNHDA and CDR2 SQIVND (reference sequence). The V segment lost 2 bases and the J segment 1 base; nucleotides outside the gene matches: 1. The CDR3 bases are TGTGCCAGTAGTATACGGGACAGGAACACCGGGGAGCTGTTTTTT. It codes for CASSIRDRNTGELFF.

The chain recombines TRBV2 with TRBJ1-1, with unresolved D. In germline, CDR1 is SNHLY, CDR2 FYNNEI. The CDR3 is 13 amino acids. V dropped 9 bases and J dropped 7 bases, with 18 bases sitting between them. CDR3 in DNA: TGTGCCAGGACAACTGGGAGGCCAGGTGAAGCTTTCTTT. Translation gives CARTTGRPGEAFF.

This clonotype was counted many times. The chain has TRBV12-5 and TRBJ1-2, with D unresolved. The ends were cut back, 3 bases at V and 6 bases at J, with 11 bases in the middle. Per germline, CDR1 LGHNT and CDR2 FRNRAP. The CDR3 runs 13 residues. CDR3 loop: CASGFDILHGYTF. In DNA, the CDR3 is TGTGCTAGTGGTTTCGACATACTCCATGGCTACACCTTC.

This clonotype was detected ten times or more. The CDR3 coding sequence is TGTGCCAGCACAGAGGGGACTTCCCTCGCAACCTACGAGCAGTACTTC. Its protein product is CASTEGTSLATYEQYF. The chain has TRBV2 and TRBJ2-7, with TRBD2 as a possible D gene (6 bases). The CDR3 has 16 amino acids. Per germline, CDR1 SNHLY and CDR2 FYNNEI. V shed 7 bases and J shed 2 bases, with 21 bases lying between them.

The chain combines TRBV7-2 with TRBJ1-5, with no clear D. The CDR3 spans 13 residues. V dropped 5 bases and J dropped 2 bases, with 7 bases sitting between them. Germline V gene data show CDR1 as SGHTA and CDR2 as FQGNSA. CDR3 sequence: CASSATGNQPQHF. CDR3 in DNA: TGTGCCAGCAGCGCCACAGGCAATCAGCCCCAGCATTTT.

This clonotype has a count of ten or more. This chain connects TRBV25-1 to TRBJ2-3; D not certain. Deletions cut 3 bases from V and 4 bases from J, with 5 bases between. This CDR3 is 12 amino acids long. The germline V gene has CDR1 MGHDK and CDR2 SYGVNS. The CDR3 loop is CASSDDADTQYF. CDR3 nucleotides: TGTGCCAGCAGTGACGATGCAGATACGCAGTATTTT.

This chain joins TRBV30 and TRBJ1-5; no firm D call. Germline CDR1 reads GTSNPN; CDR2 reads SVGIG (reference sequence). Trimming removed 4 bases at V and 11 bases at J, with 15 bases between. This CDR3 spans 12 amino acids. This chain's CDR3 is CAWNRMGETQHF. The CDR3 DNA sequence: TGTGCCTGGAACCGGATGGGAGAGACCCAGCATTTT. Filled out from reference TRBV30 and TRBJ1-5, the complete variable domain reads SQTIHQWPATLVQPVGSPLSLECTVEGTSNPNLYWYRQAAGRGLQLLFYSVGIGQISSEVPQNLSASRPQDRQFILSSKKLLLSDSGFYLCAWNRMGETQHFGDGTRLSIL.

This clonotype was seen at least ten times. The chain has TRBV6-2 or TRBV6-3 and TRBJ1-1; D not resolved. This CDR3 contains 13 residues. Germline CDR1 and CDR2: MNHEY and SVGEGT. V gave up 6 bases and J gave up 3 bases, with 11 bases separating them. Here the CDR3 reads CASSYDIYTEAFF. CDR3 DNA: TGTGCCAGCAGCTACGACATTTACACTGAAGCTTTCTTT.

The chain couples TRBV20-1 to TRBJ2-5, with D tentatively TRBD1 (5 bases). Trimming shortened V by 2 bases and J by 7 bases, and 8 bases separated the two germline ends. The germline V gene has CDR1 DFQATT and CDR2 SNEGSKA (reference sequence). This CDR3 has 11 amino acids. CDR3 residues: CSARRGATQYF. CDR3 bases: TGCAGTGCTAGACGTGGGGCGACCCAGTACTTC.

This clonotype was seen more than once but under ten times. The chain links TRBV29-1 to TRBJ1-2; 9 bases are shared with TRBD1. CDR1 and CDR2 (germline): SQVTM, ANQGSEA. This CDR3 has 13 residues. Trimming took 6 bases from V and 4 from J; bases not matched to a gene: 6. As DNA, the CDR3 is TGCAGCGTAGTACAGGGGGCAGGCTATGGCTACACCTTC. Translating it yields CSVVQGAGYGYTF.

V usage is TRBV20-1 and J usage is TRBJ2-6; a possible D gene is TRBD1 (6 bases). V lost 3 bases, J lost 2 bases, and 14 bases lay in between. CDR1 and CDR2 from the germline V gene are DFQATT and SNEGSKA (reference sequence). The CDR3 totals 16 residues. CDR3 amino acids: CSARDSRLTGANVLTF. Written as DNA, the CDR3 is TGCAGTGCTAGGGACAGCCGGTTGACTGGGGCCAACGTCCTGACTTTC.

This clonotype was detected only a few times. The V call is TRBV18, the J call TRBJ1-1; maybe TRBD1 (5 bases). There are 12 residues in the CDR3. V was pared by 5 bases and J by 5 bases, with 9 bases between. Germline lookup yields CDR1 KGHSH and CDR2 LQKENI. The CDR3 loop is CASSTGRTEAFF. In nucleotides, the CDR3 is TGTGCCAGCTCAACGGGGCGAACTGAAGCTTTCTTT.

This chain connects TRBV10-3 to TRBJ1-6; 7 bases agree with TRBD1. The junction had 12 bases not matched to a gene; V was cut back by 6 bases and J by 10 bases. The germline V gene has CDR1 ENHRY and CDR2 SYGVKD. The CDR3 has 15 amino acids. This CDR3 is CAIRTTQGRGSPLHF. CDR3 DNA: TGTGCCATCAGGACCACACAGGGGAGAGGCTCACCCCTCCACTTT.

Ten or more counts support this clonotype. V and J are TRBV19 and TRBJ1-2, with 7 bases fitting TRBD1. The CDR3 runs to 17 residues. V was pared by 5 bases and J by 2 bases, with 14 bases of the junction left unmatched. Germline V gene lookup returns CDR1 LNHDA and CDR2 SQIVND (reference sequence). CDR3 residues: CASSHPPGQPPNYGYTF. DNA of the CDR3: TGTGCCAGTAGTCATCCACCGGGACAGCCACCGAACTATGGCTACACCTTC.

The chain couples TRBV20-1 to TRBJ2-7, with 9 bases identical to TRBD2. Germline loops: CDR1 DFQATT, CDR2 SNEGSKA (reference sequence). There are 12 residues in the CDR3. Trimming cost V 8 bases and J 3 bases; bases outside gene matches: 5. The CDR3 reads CSYSSGIYEQYF. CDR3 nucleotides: TGCAGTTACTCTAGCGGGATCTACGAGCAGTACTTC.

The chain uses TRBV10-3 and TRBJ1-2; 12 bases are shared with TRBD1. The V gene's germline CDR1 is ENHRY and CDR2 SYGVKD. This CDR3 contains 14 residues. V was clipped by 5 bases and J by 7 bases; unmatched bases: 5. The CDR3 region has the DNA TGTGCCATCAGTCCCGGGACAGGGGGCCGTGGCTACACCTTC. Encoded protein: CAISPGTGGRGYTF.

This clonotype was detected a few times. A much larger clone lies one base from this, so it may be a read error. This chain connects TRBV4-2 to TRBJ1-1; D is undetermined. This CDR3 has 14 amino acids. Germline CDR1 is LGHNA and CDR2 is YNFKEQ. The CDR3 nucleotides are TGTGCCAGCAGCCAAGAAGCAGAGAACACTGAAGCTCTCTTT. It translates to CASSQEAENTEALF.

The CDR3 loop is CASSQSGTVGEKLFF. The CDR3, as DNA: TGTGCCAGCAGCCAATCCGGGACAGTGGGAGAAAAACTGTTTTTT. This rearrangement joins TRBV16 to TRBJ1-4, with 7 positions matching TRBD1. The V and J ends lost 0 bases and 8 bases, in that order; junction bases with no gene match: 6. The CDR3 has 15 residues. Germline V gives CDR1 KGHSY, CDR2 FQNENV.

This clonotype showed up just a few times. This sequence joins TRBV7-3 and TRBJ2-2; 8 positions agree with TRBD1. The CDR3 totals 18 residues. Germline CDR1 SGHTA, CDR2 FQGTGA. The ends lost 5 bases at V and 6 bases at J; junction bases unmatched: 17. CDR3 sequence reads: CASSPSRMDREKSGELFF. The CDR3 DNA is TGTGCCAGCAGCCCCAGCCGGATGGACAGGGAGAAGTCCGGGGAGCTGTTTTTT.

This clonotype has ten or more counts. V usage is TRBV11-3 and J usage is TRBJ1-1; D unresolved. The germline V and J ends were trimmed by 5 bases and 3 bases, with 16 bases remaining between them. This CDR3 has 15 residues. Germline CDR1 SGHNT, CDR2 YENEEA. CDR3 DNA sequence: TGTGCCAGCAGCCCCAGACGGTCCTTGGACACTGAAGCTTTCTTT. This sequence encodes CASSPRRSLDTEAFF.

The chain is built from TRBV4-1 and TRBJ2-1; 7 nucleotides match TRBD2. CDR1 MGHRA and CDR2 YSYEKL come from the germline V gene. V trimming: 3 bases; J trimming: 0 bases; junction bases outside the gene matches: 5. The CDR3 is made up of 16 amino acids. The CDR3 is CASSHEAGSSYNEQFF. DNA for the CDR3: TGCGCCAGCAGCCACGAAGCGGGGAGCTCCTACAATGAGCAGTTCTTC.

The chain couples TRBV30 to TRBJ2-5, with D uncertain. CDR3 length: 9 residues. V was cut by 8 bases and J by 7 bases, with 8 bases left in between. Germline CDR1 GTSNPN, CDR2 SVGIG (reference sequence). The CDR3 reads CASSRTQYF. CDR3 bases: TGTGCCAGCAGCCGGACCCAGTACTTC.

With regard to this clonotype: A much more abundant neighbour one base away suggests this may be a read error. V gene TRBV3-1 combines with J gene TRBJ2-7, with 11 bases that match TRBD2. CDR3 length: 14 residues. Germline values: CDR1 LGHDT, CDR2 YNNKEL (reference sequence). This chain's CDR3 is CASGQGLAGPSQYF. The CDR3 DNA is TGTGCCAGCGGCCAAGGACTAGCGGGTCCCTCGCAGTACTTC.

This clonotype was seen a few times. The CDR3 loop reads CASSYSPGTGGRGYTF. The DNA of the CDR3 is TGTGCCAGCAGTTACTCCCCCGGGACAGGGGGTCGTGGCTACACCTTC. The rearrangement uses TRBV12-3 or TRBV12-4 and TRBJ1-2, with TRBD1 matching 11 bases. This CDR3 has 16 residues. The J segment lost 7 bases and the V segment lost 4 bases, leaving 11 bases of the junction unmatched.

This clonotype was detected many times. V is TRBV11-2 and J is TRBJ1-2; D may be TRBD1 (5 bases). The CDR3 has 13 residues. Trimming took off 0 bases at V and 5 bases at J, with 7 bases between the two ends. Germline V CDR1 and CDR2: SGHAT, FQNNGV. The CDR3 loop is CASSLETAYGYTF. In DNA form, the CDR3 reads TGTGCCAGCAGCTTAGAGACAGCTTATGGCTACACCTTC.

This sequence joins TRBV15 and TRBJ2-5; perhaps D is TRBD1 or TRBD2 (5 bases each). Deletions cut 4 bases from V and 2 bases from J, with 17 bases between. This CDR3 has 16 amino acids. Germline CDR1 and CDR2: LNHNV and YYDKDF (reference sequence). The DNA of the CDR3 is TGTGCCACCAGCATTTCTCTCGGGACGGCGCAAGAGACCCAGTACTTC. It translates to CATSISLGTAQETQYF.